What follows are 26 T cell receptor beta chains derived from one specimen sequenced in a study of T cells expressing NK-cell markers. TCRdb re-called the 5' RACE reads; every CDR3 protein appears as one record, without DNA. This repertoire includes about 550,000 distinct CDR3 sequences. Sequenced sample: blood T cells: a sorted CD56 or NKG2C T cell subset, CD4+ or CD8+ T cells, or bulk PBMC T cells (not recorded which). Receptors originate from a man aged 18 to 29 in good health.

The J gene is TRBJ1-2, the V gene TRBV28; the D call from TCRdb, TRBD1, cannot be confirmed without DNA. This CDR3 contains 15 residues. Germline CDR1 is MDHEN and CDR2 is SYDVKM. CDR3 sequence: CASSSQGALDYGYTF.

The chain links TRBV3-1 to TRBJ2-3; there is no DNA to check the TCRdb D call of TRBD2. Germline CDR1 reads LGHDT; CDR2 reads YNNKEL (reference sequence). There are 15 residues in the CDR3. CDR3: CASSFRWTSLDTQYF.

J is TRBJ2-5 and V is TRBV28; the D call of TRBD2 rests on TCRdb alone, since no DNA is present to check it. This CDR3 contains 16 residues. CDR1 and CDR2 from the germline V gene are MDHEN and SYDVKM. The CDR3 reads CASIGRGSGSPETQYF.

The CDR3 loop reads CASSYSAGGPYNEQFF. The chain recombines TRBV6-2 or TRBV6-3 with TRBJ2-1; TCRdb lists TRBD2, though no DNA is available to test this call. This CDR3 has 16 residues. CDR1 MNHEY and CDR2 SVGEGT come from the germline V gene.

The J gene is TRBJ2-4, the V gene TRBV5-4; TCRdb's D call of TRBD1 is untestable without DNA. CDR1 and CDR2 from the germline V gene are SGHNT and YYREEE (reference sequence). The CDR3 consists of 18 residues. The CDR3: CASSFWEQGAPAKNIQYF.

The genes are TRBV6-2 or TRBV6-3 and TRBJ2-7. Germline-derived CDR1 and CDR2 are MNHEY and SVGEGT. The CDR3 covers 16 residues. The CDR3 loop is CASSYSFQVIGYEQYF.

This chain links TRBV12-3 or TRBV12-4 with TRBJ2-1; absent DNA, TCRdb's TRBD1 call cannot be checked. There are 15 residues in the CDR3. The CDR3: CASSLGGAGSPEQFF.

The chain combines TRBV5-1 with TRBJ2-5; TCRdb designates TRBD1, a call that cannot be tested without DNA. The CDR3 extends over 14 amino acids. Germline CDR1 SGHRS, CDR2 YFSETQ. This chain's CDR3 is CASSLTRIGETQYF.

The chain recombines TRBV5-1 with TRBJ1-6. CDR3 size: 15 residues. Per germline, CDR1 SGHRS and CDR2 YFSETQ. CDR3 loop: CASSLGHSYNSPLHF.

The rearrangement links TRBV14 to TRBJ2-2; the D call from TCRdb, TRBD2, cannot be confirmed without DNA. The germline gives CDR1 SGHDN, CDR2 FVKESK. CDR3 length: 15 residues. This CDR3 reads CASSFGTSVTGELFF.

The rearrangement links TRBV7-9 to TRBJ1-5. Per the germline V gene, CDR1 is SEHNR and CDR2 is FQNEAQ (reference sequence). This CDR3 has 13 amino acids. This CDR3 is CASSVVTGQPQHF.

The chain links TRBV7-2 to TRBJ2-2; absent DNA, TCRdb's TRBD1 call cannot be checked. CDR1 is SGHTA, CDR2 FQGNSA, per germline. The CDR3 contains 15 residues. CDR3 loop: CASSTTGAYTGELFF. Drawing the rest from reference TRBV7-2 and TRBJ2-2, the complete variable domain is GAGVSQSPSNKVTEKGKDVELRCDPISGHTALYWYRQSLGQGLEFLIYFQGNSAPDKSGLPSDRFSAERTGGSVSTLTIQRTQQEDSAVYLCASSTTGAYTGELFFGEGSRLTVL.

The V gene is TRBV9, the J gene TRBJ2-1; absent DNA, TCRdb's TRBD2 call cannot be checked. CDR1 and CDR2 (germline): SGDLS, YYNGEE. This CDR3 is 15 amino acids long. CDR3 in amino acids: CASSVGSPSGREQFF.

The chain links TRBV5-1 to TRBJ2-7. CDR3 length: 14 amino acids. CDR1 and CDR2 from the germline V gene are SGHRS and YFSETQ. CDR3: CASSFMGPTYEQYF.

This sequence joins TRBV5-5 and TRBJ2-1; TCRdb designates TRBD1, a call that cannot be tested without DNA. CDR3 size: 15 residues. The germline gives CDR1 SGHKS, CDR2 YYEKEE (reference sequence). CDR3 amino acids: CASSRDMNPPNEQFF.

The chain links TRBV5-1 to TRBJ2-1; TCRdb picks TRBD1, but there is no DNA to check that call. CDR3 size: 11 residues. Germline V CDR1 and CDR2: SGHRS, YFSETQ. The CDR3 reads CASSLADRQFF.

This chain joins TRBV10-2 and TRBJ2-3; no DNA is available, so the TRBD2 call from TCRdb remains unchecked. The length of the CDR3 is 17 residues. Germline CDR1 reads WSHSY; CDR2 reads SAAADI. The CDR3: CASSELLAGVGGGTQYF.

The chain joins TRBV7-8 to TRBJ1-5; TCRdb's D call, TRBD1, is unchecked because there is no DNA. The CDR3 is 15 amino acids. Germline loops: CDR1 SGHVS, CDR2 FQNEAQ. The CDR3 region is CASSLVDRARQPQHF.

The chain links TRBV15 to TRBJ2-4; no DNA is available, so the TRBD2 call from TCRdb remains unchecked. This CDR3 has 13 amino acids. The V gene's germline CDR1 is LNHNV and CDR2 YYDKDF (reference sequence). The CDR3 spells CATSPRSRNIQYF. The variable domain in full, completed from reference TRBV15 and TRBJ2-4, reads DAMVIQNPRYQVTQFGKPVTLSCSQTLNHNVMYWYQQKSSQAPKLLFHYYDKDFNNEADTPDNFQSRRPNTSFCFLDIRSPGLGDTAMYLCATSPRSRNIQYFGAGTRLSVL.

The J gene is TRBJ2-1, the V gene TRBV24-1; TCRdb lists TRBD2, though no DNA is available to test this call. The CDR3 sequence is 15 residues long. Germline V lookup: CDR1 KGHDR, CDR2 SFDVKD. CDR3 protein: CATSEKPGLDNEQFF.

Here the CDR3 reads CASSLVRSYEQFF. The chain uses TRBV7-2 and TRBJ2-1. This CDR3 is built from 13 residues. The germline V gene has CDR1 SGHTA and CDR2 FQGNSA.

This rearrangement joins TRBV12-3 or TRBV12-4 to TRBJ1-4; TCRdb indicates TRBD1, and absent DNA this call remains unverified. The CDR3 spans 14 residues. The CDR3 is CASTLFDPNEKLFF.

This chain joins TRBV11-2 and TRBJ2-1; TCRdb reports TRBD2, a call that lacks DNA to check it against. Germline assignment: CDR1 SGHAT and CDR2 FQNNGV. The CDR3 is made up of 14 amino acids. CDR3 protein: CASSPAGLSNEQFF.

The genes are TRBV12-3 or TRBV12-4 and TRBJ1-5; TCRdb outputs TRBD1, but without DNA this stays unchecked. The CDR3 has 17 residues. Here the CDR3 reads CASSLELGGRSNQPQHF.

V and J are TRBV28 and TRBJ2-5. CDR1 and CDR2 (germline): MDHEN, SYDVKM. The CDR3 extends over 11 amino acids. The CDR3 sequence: CAIRRQETQYF.

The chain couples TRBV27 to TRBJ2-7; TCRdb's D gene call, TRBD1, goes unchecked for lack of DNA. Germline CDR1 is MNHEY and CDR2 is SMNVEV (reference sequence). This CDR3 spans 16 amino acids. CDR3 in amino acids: CASSLSEGTNPYEQYF.